This T cell receptor beta chain was observed in a study of radiotherapy plus CTLA-4 blockade in lung cancer. Study-wide background: Disease control was seen in 30% to 35% of patients, objective responses in around 17%.

Notes on the study in general: Subsequent to radiotherapy plus ipilimumab, tumor-derived TCR clones underwent expansion in blood. Reports state that early shifts in blood T cell clones, with interferon-beta, best predicted response.

Turning to this clone: The antigen is unknown.

Germline V gives CDR1 SNHLY, CDR2 FYNNEI. V shed 1 base and J shed 4 bases, with 11 bases lying between them. The CDR3 extends over 15 amino acids. Chemo-refractory metastatic non-small-cell lung cancer patients received focal radiation with ipilimumab CTLA-4 blockade. Using immunoSEQ multiplex PCR, the repertoire was profiled, and TCRdb retains in-frame clones only, with some absent. The table shows tens of thousands of clones, with approximately 65% occurring only once. The receptor was isolated from a human donor with non-small cell lung cancer whose response to radiotherapy plus ipilimumab could not be evaluated. V gene TRBV2 combines with J gene TRBJ2-1; D possibly corresponds to TRBD2 (5 bases). Sequenced here: peripheral blood, sampled from a patient treated with radiotherapy plus ipilimumab. The CDR3 is CASSEVGIIYNEQFF. The CDR3 DNA reads TGTGCCAGCAGTGAAGTCGGGATAATTTACAATGAGCAGTTCTTC.